A few counts support the clone carrying this T cell receptor beta chain. Its antigen is still unknown. The sequencing template was cDNA reverse transcribed from extracted RNA. Assay used: immunoSEQ multiplex PCR; TCRdb lists only in-frame clones, some missing. The sample lists about 270,000 clones, 60% occurring once. The data are from a study of CD8+ T cells in alopecia areata. Looking at the study overall: Among treated patients, severity was scored by affected scalp area percentage. Notes on the study in general: A single nonresponder leaves the baseline CD8+ expansion link to response uncertain.

Treatment noted: oral pan-JAK inhibitor, 5-10 mg twice daily. Lesional scalp tissue (obtained by punch biopsy) and peripheral blood were collected from alopecia areata patients. Trimming cost V 7 bases and J 5 bases, with 14 bases left between them. CDR1 is SQVTM, CDR2 ANQGSEA, per germline. The CDR3 spans 12 residues. The origin of this receptor is a human donor with alopecia areata. The chain carries TRBV29-1 and TRBJ1-2; D is possibly TRBD1 (6 bases). Sequenced material: CD4+ T cells sorted from blood, taken at roughly week 52, from a patient treated with tofacitinib. The CDR3 nucleotides are TGCAGCGGGTCGACAGGCCCGTATGGCTACACCTTC. Translation gives CSGSTGPYGYTF. Full variable domain (missing parts from reference TRBV29-1 and TRBJ1-2): SAVISQKPSRDICQRGTSLTIQCQVDSQVTMMFWYRQQPGQSLTLIATANQGSEATYESGFVIDKFPISRPNLTFSTLTVSNMSPEDSSIYLCSGSTGPYGYTFGSGTRLTVV.